The TCR beta chain described here comes from a study of shared T cell receptors in the human thymus. This CDR3 has 16 amino acids. The germline V gene encodes CDR1 SGHKS and CDR2 YYEKEE (reference sequence). V was cut by 1 base and J by 3 bases, with 11 bases left in between. TCRdb keeps only in-frame clones here, not all; method: immunoSEQ multiplex PCR. Seen here are some 660,000 clones, over 75% observed once, and the top ten hold roughly 0.0089%. The same specimen was also included in a second study, on human thymus T cells. As reported in that work: Thymic resections from corrective heart surgery supplied the tissue. Unrelated individuals were reported by related research to share highly overlapping thymic repertoires.

The TCR was taken from a boy less than two years old with a congenital heart defect. This chain joins TRBV5-5 and TRBJ1-6; D remains ambiguous. The sample was thymocytes. The CDR3 loop is CASSLLRQNYNSPLHF. CDR3 DNA sequence: TGTGCCAGCAGCTTGTTGAGGCAGAACTATAATTCACCCCTCCACTTT.